The present T cell receptor (beta chain) was sequenced within a study of blood T cell repertoires in COVID-19. In the study overall: Italy, Spain and the United States were the sources of the convalescent and acute COVID-19 samples. Nucleic acid was either cDNA or gDNA, and it came from T cells, B-cell-depleted T cells, or PBMCs.

Per germline, CDR1 LGHDT and CDR2 YNNKEL (reference sequence). This CDR3 spans 16 amino acids. As processed by the authors: Reference gene primer amplification yielded estimated nucleated cell counts. Clones were sequenced by immunoSEQ multiplex PCR, and TCRdb holds only the in-frame ones, with some missing. V, J and clone size were drawn from that table, and D and trimming were deduced from the DNA. The sample lists roughly 500,000 clones; roughly 85% were seen once. Concerning this clone: At one of its ends the junction is not consistent with the germline gene, which may arise from a read error.

Input material: peripheral blood. The receptor was derived from a human donor in a cohort sampled during active COVID-19. The V gene is TRBV3-1 (or the pseudogene TRBV3-2), the J gene TRBJ2-1, with 8 nucleotides matching TRBD2. The CDR3 sequence is CASSQAGLAHYNEQFF. Here the CDR3 DNA reads TGTGCCAGCAGTCAAGCAGGACTAGCACATTACAATGAGCAGTTCTTC.